These T cell receptor beta chains were read from a single sample in a study of blood T cell repertoires in COVID-19. Produced via immunoSEQ multiplex PCR; TCRdb's table is partial and in-frame only. The sample includes roughly 210,000 clones, approximately 81% of them seen just once. Sequenced sample: peripheral blood. The receptors shown here come from a woman over 75 with COVID-19, enrolled during active disease. CDR3s include the opening cysteine and the closing phenylalanine or tryptophan. Fields, in order: D gene, J gene, clone size, V gene, CDR3 protein, CDR3 DNA. D genes are given only for firm matches. Clone size is given for some rows only: seen once, a few or many times, or a class if the clone is expanded.

TRBD2 | TRBJ2-3 | NA | TRBV18 | CASSPGGASGQDTQYF | TGTGCCAGCTCACCAGGGGGAGCTAGCGGCCAAGATACGCAGTATTTT
NA | TRBJ1-2 | once | TRBV5-1 | CASSRGGQIYGYTF | TGCGCCAGCAGCAGGGGGGGCCAGATCTATGGCTACACCTTC
NA | TRBJ1-2 | once | TRBV4-3 | CASSRHREGGYTF | TGCGCCAGCAGCCGACACAGGGAAGGCGGCTACACCTTC
NA | TRBJ2-7 | NA | TRBV6-2/TRBV6-3 | CASSYSKPTYEQYF | TGTGCCAGCAGTTACTCGAAACCCACTTACGAGCAGTACTTC
NA | TRBJ2-1 | NA | TRBV7-9 | CASSFFDSYNEQFF | TGTGCCAGCAGCTTTTTTGACAGTTACAATGAGCAGTTCTTC
NA | TRBJ2-1 | NA | TRBV4-3 | CASSQVPGEIYNEQFF | TGCGCCAGCAGCCAAGTGCCGGGGGAGATCTACAATGAGCAGTTCTTC
TRBD1 | TRBJ1-6 | once | TRBV5-1 | CASSSHDRGRGSPLHF | TGCGCCAGCAGCTCTCACGACAGGGGGCGAGGGTCACCCCTCCACTTT
TRBD1 | TRBJ1-6 | NA | TRBV5-6 | CASSFRDRENSPLHF | TGTGCCAGCAGCTTTCGGGACAGAGAGAATTCACCCCTCCACTTT
NA | TRBJ1-2 | NA | TRBV3-1/TRBV3-2 | CASSQGAWGQAYYGYTF | TGTGCCAGCAGCCAAGGGGCCTGGGGGCAGGCTTACTATGGCTACACCTTC
NA | TRBJ2-3 | NA | TRBV27 | CASSSLGASTDTQYF | TGTGCCAGCAGCTCCTTAGGAGCTAGCACAGATACGCAGTATTTT
TRBD1 | TRBJ1-4 | NA | TRBV4-1 | CASSQVFGTGSEKLFF | TGCGCCAGCAGCCAAGTTTTTGGGACAGGGTCTGAAAAACTGTTTTTT
NA | TRBJ1-4 | NA | TRBV19 | CASIRVAPGTSEKLFF | TGTGCCAGTATCAGGGTCGCCCCTGGGACATCGGAAAAACTGTTTTTT
TRBD1 | TRBJ1-4 | NA | TRBV13 | CASSFATGTNEKLFF | TGTGCCAGCAGCTTCGCGACAGGGACTAATGAAAAACTGTTTTTT
NA | TRBJ2-5 | NA | TRBV5-1 | CASSPQGMPNQETQYF | TGCGCCAGCAGCCCTCAGGGGATGCCTAACCAAGAGACCCAGTACTTC
TRBD1 | TRBJ1-2 | few | TRBV5-1 | CASSLPRQGVPHF | TGCGCCAGCAGCTTGCCGAGACAGGGCGTGCCCCACTTC
NA | TRBJ1-2 | NA | TRBV6-6 | CASVRDNSNYGYTF | TGTGCCAGCGTCCGGGACAATTCTAACTATGGCTACACCTTC
NA | TRBJ2-6 | NA | TRBV11-2 | CASSLVAGANVLTF | TGTGCCAGCAGCTTAGTAGCTGGGGCCAACGTCCTGACTTTC
NA | TRBJ1-5 | once | TRBV30 | CAWRRAGQPQHF | TGTGCCTGGAGGCGGGCGGGCCAGCCCCAGCATTTT